The 24 T cell receptor beta chains in this list originate from one sample, sequenced in a study of CXCR3-negative and CXCR3-positive naive CD8 T cells. Findings and caveats of the study: CXCR3-positive naive cells carried more hydrophobic TRB CDR3s than CXCR3-negative ones.

These receptors lack a known antigen. The libraries of TRB cDNA were prepared using 5' RACE with UMI labels. For each CDR3 protein, TCRdb gives one entry from its re-call of the 5' RACE reads, without DNA. Recorded here are around 63,000 distinct CDR3 sequences; the top ten clones represent less than 0.85%. The source material was naive CXCR3+ CD8+ T cells from blood. Subset here: CD45RO-CCR7+CD27+CD95- naive CD8+ T cells expressing CXCR3 (TNR3+). These TCRs come from a human donor in good health. Some clones in this sample may be carry-over from other donors' samples.

The chain has TRBV12-3 or TRBV12-4 and TRBJ1-1. This CDR3 region has 15 residues. CDR3: CASRGTIGEYTEAFF.

V gene TRBV29-1 combines with J gene TRBJ2-6; the D call of TRBD2 rests on TCRdb alone, since no DNA is present to check it. The CDR3 consists of 16 residues. Germline V lookup: CDR1 SQVTM, CDR2 ANQGSEA. The CDR3 sequence: CSVESGGGAGANVLTF.

The V call is TRBV4-2, the J call TRBJ1-4; the D call from TCRdb, TRBD1, cannot be confirmed without DNA. This CDR3 is 16 amino acids long. Germline assignment: CDR1 LGHNA and CDR2 YNFKEQ. This CDR3 reads CASSQDAGEGGEKLFF.

CDR3 region: CASSPSGGTGANVLTF. The chain uses TRBV4-3 and TRBJ2-6; as DNA is missing, the TRBD2 call by TCRdb cannot be tested. Germline CDR1 is LGHNA and CDR2 is YSLEER. The CDR3 contains 16 residues.

This chain connects TRBV3-1 to TRBJ1-1; the TRBD1 assignment by TCRdb is unverifiable without DNA. The length of the CDR3 is 15 residues. From germline, CDR1 is LGHDT and CDR2 YNNKEL (reference sequence). The CDR3 sequence: CASSQSLTGNTEAFF.

Frequency places this clonotype as medium-sized (0.01 to 0.1%). The CDR3 loop is CASSLSGGPYNEQFF. The chain carries TRBV12-3 or TRBV12-4 and TRBJ2-1; TCRdb returns TRBD1, unconfirmable since there is no DNA. The CDR3 has 15 amino acids.

J is TRBJ2-2 and V is TRBV7-3; checking the TCRdb D call of TRBD2 is not possible without DNA. The germline CDR1 and CDR2 sequences are SGHTA and FQGTGA. The CDR3 extends over 15 amino acids. CDR3 protein: CASSLGTPGTGELFF.

The genes are TRBV7-7 and TRBJ2-2. The CDR3 contains 14 residues. CDR1 and CDR2 from the germline V gene are SSHAT and FNYEAQ (reference sequence). CDR3 region: CASSLESVPGEPFF.

Here the CDR3 reads CASSSDGSTDTQYF. The chain recombines TRBV5-1 with TRBJ2-3. Germline V lookup: CDR1 SGHRS, CDR2 YFSETQ. The CDR3 is made up of 14 amino acids. Looking up the rest from reference TRBV5-1 and TRBJ2-3 gives the full variable domain: KAGVTQTPRYLIKTRGQQVTLSCSPISGHRSVSWYQQTPGQGLQFLFEYFSETQRNKGNFPGRFSGRQFSNSRSEMNVSTLELGDSALYLCASSSDGSTDTQYFGPGTRLTVL.

The chain has TRBV28 and TRBJ2-1; TCRdb gives TRBD2 as the D gene, but with no DNA this cannot be confirmed. The CDR3 is 15 amino acids. Per the germline V gene, CDR1 is MDHEN and CDR2 is SYDVKM. CDR3 sequence: CASSEISGGGHEQFF.

This sequence joins TRBV10-2 and TRBJ2-3. The germline V gene has CDR1 WSHSY and CDR2 SAAADI. CDR3 length: 15 amino acids. The CDR3: CASSEYRTSTDTQYF.

The rearrangement uses TRBV29-1 and TRBJ1-2. The CDR3 loop spans 12 amino acids. The germline V gene encodes CDR1 SQVTM and CDR2 ANQGSEA. This CDR3 is CSFALPNYGYTF. Variable domain in full (rest from reference TRBV29-1 and TRBJ1-2): SAVISQKPSRDICQRGTSLTIQCQVDSQVTMMFWYRQQPGQSLTLIATANQGSEATYESGFVIDKFPISRPNLTFSTLTVSNMSPEDSSIYLCSFALPNYGYTFGSGTRLTVV.

The chain links TRBV29-1 to TRBJ2-5; TCRdb picks TRBD2, but there is no DNA to check that call. Germline-derived CDR1 and CDR2 are SQVTM and ANQGSEA. The CDR3 length is 12 residues. The CDR3 is CSVEEEEETQYF.

V is TRBV28 and J is TRBJ1-4. CDR1 and CDR2 (germline): MDHEN, SYDVKM. The CDR3 spans 14 residues. CDR3 loop: CASSLVATNEKLFF.

This sequence joins TRBV25-1 and TRBJ2-7; checking the TCRdb D call of TRBD1 is not possible without DNA. Germline V lookup: CDR1 MGHDK, CDR2 SYGVNS. This CDR3 is built from 14 residues. The CDR3 sequence is CASSFPGTAYEQYF.

The chain couples TRBV29-1 to TRBJ2-7; the D gene TCRdb calls, TRBD1, cannot be checked with no DNA. Per germline, CDR1 SQVTM and CDR2 ANQGSEA. The CDR3 covers 15 residues. CDR3 in amino acids: CSVIGRQGVEYEQYF.

This chain uses TRBV6-2 or TRBV6-3 with TRBJ2-2; with no DNA, the TCRdb D assignment of TRBD2 cannot be verified. Germline V gene lookup returns CDR1 MNHEY and CDR2 SVGEGT. The CDR3 consists of 15 residues. This CDR3 reads CASSTLSRNTGELFF.

This chain joins TRBV4-3 and TRBJ2-7; the TRBD1 assignment by TCRdb is unverifiable without DNA. Germline V gene sequence: CDR1 LGHNA, CDR2 YSLEER. There are 15 residues in the CDR3. This chain's CDR3 is CASSQNRGLGYEQYF.

The gene calls are TRBV11-2 and TRBJ2-7; TCRdb selects TRBD1, and the lack of DNA leaves this call unchecked. Germline values: CDR1 SGHAT, CDR2 FQNNGV. This CDR3 is 15 amino acids long. The CDR3 spells CASSFSGTVTYEQYF.

This chain links TRBV19 with TRBJ2-1; lacking DNA, the TRBD2 call made by TCRdb goes unchecked. CDR1 and CDR2 (germline): LNHDA, SQIVND (reference sequence). CDR3 length equals 17 residues. CDR3 sequence: CASSTGTSASSYDEQFF.

The CDR3 spells CASSFLAPLGTGTQYF. The chain employs TRBV7-2 and TRBJ2-3; TCRdb gives TRBD1 as the D gene, but with no DNA this cannot be confirmed. Looked up from germline, CDR1 is SGHTA and CDR2 is FQGNSA. This CDR3 contains 16 residues. Full variable domain (outside the CDR3, taken from reference TRBV7-2 and TRBJ2-3): GAGVSQSPSNKVTEKGKDVELRCDPISGHTALYWYRQSLGQGLEFLIYFQGNSAPDKSGLPSDRFSAERTGGSVSTLTIQRTQQEDSAVYLCASSFLAPLGTGTQYFGPGTRLTVL.

This chain uses TRBV7-9 with TRBJ1-3. Germline CDR1 reads SEHNR; CDR2 reads FQNEAQ (reference sequence). The CDR3 totals 12 residues. CDR3 sequence reads: CASSTPGNTIYF.

This sequence joins TRBV7-2 and TRBJ2-7; TCRdb indicates TRBD1, and absent DNA this call remains unverified. Germline V gene sequence: CDR1 SGHTA, CDR2 FQGNSA. The CDR3 extends over 15 amino acids. The CDR3 region is CASSLTVSPLYEQYF. The complete variable domain, with remaining parts taken from reference TRBV7-2 and TRBJ2-7, reads GAGVSQSPSNKVTEKGKDVELRCDPISGHTALYWYRQSLGQGLEFLIYFQGNSAPDKSGLPSDRFSAERTGGSVSTLTIQRTQQEDSAVYLCASSLTVSPLYEQYFGPGTRLTVT.

The chain has TRBV6-2 or TRBV6-3 and TRBJ2-5; TCRdb calls TRBD2, which cannot be checked without DNA. This CDR3 has 17 amino acids. Per the germline V gene, CDR1 is MNHEY and CDR2 is SVGEGT. The CDR3 loop is CASILTGGLAGEETQYF.